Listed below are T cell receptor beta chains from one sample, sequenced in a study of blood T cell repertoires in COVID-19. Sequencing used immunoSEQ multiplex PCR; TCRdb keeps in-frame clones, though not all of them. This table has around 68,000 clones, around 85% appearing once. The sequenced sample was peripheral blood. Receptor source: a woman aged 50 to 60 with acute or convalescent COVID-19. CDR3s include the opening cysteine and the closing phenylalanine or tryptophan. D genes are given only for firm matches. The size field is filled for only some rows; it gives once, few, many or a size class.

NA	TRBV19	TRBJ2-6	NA	CASSPSEPGANVLTF	TGTGCCAGTAGTCCTTCTGAGCCCGGGGCCAACGTCCTGACTTTC
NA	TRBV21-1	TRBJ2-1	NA	CASSKALSSGTSQVTMGEQFF	TGTGCCAGCAGCAAAGCGCTTTCTAGCGGAACGTCTCAGGTTACAATGGGTGAGCAGTTCTTC
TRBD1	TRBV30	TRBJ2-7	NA	CAWSGTGISYEQYF	TGTGCCTGGAGCGGGACAGGGATCTCCTACGAGCAGTACTTC
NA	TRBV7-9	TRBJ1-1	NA	CASSSARVMNTEAFF	TGTGCCAGCAGCTCCGCGAGGGTAATGAACACTGAAGCTTTCTTT
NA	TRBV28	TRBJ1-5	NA	CASSTRQAGGNQPQHF	TGTGCCAGCAGTACCCGACAGGCTGGTGGCAATCAGCCCCAGCATTTT
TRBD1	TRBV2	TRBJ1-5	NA	CASSTRGQGGPQHF	TGTGCCAGCAGTACCAGGGGGCAGGGAGGGCCCCAGCATTTT
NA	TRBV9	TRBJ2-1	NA	CASSVGGAGKYNEQFF	TGTGCCAGCAGCGTAGGTGGGGCAGGAAAGTACAATGAGCAGTTCTTC
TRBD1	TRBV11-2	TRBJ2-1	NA	CASSIPRTGGNNEQFF	TGTGCCAGCAGCATCCCTCGGACAGGGGGGAACAATGAGCAGTTCTTC
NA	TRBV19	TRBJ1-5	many	CASSIDPGKQPQHF	TGTGCCAGTAGTATAGATCCGGGGAAACAGCCCCAGCATTTT
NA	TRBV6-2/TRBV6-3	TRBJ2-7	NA	CASSYRDGEQYF	TGTGCCAGCAGTTACCGGGATGGCGAGCAGTACTTC
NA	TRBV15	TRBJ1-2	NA	CATSSGQSYGYTF	TGTGCCACCAGCAGCGGACAGAGCTATGGCTACACCTTC
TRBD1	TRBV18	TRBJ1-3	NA	CASSPLLSFRDRAGNTIYF	TGTGCCAGCTCACCACTACTCTCCTTTCGCGACAGGGCTGGAAACACCATATATTTT
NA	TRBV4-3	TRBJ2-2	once	CASSQDGPYTGELFF	TGCGCCAGCAGCCAAGATGGGCCCTACACCGGGGAGCTGTTTTTT
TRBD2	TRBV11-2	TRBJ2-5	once	CASSLGSSGYQETQYF	TGTGCCAGCAGCTTAGGGTCTAGCGGGTACCAAGAGACCCAGTACTTC
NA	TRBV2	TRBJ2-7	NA	CARRGTGAGEQYF	TGTGCCAGGCGGGGGACAGGTGCGGGCGAGCAGTACTTC
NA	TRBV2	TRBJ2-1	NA	CASHLSSAFTNEQFF	TGTGCCTCCCACCTCTCATCAGCGTTCACAAATGAGCAGTTCTTC
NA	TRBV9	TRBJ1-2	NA	CASSADAWTSIGYTF	TGTGCCAGCAGCGCAGATGCTTGGACATCTATAGGCTACACCTTC
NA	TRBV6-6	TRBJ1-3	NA	CAAGVGLNTIYF	TGTGCCGCGGGGGTGGGTCTTAACACCATATATTTT
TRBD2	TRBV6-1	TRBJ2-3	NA	CASSEERIAGVSDTQYF	TGTGCCAGCAGTGAAGAAAGGATAGCGGGAGTCAGCGATACGCAGTATTTT
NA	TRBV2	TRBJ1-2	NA	CASSEVGAEYGYTF	TGTGCCAGCAGTGAAGTGGGGGCGGAGTATGGCTACACCTTC
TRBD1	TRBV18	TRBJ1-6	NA	CASSTGTGTELNHF	TGTGCCAGCTCAACCGGGACAGGGACCGAACTTAACCACTTT
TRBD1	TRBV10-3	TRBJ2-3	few	CAIRQGQGSTDTQYF	TGTGCCATCCGTCAGGGACAGGGAAGCACAGATACGCAGTATTTT
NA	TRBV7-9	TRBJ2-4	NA	CASSLVGGSSAKNIQYF	TGTGCCAGCAGCTTAGTAGGGGGATCGTCTGCCAAAAACATTCAGTACTTC
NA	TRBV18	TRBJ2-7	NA	CASSQTGEQYF	TGTGCCAGCTCGCAGACGGGAGAGCAGTACTTC
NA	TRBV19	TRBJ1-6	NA	CASAQGSYNSPLHF	TGTGCCAGCGCGCAGGGTTCCTATAATTCACCCCTCCACTTT
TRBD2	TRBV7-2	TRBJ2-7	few	CASSYSGGGPYEQYF	TGTGCCAGCAGCTATAGCGGGGGGGGCCCCTACGAGCAGTACTTC
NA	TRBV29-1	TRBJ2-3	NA	CSVEDLVDSQYF	TGCAGCGTTGAAGATTTGGTAGATTCGCAGTATTTT
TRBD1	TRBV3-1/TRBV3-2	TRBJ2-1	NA	CASSHQGVKQFF	TGTGCCAGCAGCCACCAGGGGGTTAAGCAGTTCTTC
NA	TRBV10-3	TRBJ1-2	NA	CAISATEDYGYTF	TGTGCCATCAGTGCGACAGAGGACTATGGCTACACCTTC
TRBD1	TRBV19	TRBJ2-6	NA	CASSLTGGSLSGANVLTF	TGTGCCAGTAGCCTGACAGGGGGCTCCCTCTCTGGGGCCAACGTCCTGACTTTC
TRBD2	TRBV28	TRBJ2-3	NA	CASSTRWGGGRAADTQYF	TGTGCCAGCAGTACTAGATGGGGTGGCGGGAGGGCCGCAGATACGCAGTATTTT
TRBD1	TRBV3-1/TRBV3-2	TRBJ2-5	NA	CASSQHELTGNRETQYF	TGTGCCAGCAGCCAACACGAGCTGACAGGGAATAGGGAGACCCAGTACTTC
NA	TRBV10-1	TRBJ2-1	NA	CASSESRRGVINEQFF	TGCGCCAGCAGTGAGTCCCGGAGGGGCGTTATCAATGAGCAGTTCTTC
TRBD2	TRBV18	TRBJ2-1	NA	CASSTTAGARYEQFF	TGTGCCAGCTCAACCACTGCGGGAGCACGGTATGAGCAGTTCTTC
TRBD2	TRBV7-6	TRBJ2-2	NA	CASSIGFDGGENTGELFF	TGTGCCAGCAGCATAGGGTTCGATGGGGGGGAGAACACCGGGGAGCTGTTTTTT
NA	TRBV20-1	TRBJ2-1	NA	CSAIDIEQFF	TGCAGTGCTATAGATATTGAGCAGTTCTTC
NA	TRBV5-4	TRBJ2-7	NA	CASSSNYEQYF	TGTGCCAGCAGCTCCAATTACGAGCAGTACTTC
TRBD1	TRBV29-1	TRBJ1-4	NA	CSGKGQGEKLFF	TGCAGCGGGAAAGGACAGGGAGAAAAACTGTTTTTT
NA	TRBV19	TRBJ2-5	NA	CASSLTGAQETQYF	TGTGCCAGTAGTCTTACAGGTGCTCAGGAGACCCAGTACTTC
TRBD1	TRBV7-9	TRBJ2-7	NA	CASSRGQGANEQYF	TGTGCCAGCAGCCGAGGACAGGGGGCGAATGAGCAGTACTTC
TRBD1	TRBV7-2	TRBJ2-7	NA	CASSLEGQGLYEQYF	TGTGCCAGCAGCTTAGAAGGACAGGGGCTCTACGAGCAGTACTTC
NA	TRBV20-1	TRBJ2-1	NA	CSATYNEQFF	TGCAGTGCTACTTACAATGAGCAGTTCTTC
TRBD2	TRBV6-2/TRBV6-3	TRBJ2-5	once	CASSRLAVQETQYF	TGTGCCAGCAGCCGACTAGCGGTCCAAGAGACCCAGTACTTC
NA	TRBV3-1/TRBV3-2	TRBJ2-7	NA	CASSELYEQYF	TGTGCCAGCAGCGAACTCTACGAGCAGTACTTC
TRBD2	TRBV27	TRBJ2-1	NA	CASSLSALAGKYNEQFF	TGTGCCAGCAGTTTATCGGCGTTAGCGGGAAAATACAATGAGCAGTTCTTC
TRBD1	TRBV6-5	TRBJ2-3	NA	CASIRDRGTDTQYF	TGTGCCAGCATAAGGGACAGGGGCACAGATACGCAGTATTTT
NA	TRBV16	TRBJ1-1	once	CVSSPGNTEAFF	TGTGTCAGCAGTCCGGGGAACACTGAAGCTTTCTTT
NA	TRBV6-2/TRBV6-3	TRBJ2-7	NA	CASSFNRDSLIWASYEQYF	TGTGCCAGCAGTTTTAACAGGGATTCTCTAATCTGGGCTTCCTACGAGCAGTACTTC
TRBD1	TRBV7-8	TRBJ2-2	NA	CASSPTGGNTGELFF	TGTGCCAGCAGCCCGACAGGGGGGAACACCGGGGAGCTGTTTTTT
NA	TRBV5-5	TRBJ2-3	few	CASSTLPLGAGGTQYF	TGTGCCAGCAGCACTCTACCCTTGGGGGCCGGCGGTACGCAGTATTTT